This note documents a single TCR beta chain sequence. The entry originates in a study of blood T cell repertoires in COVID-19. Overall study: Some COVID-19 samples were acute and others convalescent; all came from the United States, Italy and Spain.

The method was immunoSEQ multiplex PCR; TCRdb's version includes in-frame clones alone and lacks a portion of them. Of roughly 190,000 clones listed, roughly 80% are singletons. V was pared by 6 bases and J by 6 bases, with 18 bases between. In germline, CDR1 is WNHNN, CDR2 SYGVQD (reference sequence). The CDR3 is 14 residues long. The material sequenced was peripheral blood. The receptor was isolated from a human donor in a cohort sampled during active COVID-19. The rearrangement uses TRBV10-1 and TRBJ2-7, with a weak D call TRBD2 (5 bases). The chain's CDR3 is CASRRAPSWCEQYV. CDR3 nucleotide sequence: TGCGCCAGCAGGCGCGCCCCTAGCTGGTGCGAGCAGTACGTC.